Following are 12 T cell receptor beta chains from one sample sequenced in a study of shared clonotypes between healthy human individuals. Method: immunoSEQ multiplex PCR; TCRdb's copy keeps in-frame clones and lacks some. Of some 2,000,000 clones listed, nearly 97% are singletons. The sequencing sample was made of naive CD4+ T cells sorted from blood. The subset was: CD45RA+ positively selected. The receptors stem from a man aged 18 to 30 in good health.

This sequence joins TRBV7-6 and TRBJ2-5, with D uncertain. Trimming removed 0 bases from V and 2 bases from J, with 10 bases in between. Per germline, CDR1 SGHVS and CDR2 FNYEAQ. The CDR3 length is 15 residues. The CDR3 is CASSLAYQIQETQYF. For the CDR3, the DNA is TGTGCCAGCAGCTTAGCTTACCAGATTCAAGAGACCCAGTACTTC. Variable domain in full (rest from reference TRBV7-6 and TRBJ2-5): GAGVSQSPRYKVTKRGQDVALRCDPISGHVSLYWYRQALGQGPEFLTYFNYEAQQDKSGLPNDRFSAERPEGSISTLTIQRTEQRDSAMYRCASSLAYQIQETQYFGPGTRLLVL.

The gene calls are TRBV5-1 and TRBJ2-3, with 12 bases lining up with TRBD2. V lost 2 bases, J lost 3 bases, and 4 bases stayed unmatched. The CDR3 totals 16 residues. Germline V lookup: CDR1 SGHRS, CDR2 YFSETQ. This CDR3 reads CASSFAGTSGTDTQYF. CDR3 bases: TGCGCCAGCAGCTTTGCCGGGACTAGCGGGACAGATACGCAGTATTTT.

In regard to this clone: Other DNA sequences in this sample translate to the same CDR3. The chain joins TRBV10-3 to TRBJ1-4, with D unresolved. In germline, CDR1 is ENHRY, CDR2 SYGVKD. This CDR3 has 11 amino acids. Trimming took 3 bases from V and 8 from J, leaving 4 bases between them. CDR3: CAISEGEKLFF. The CDR3, as DNA: TGTGCCATCAGTGAAGGAGAAAAACTGTTTTTT.

This clone has only one observation. The CDR3 DNA sequence: TGTGCCAGCGCTACCTCGGGCAGGGGTACGGGGAACGAGCAGTACTTC. Residues: CASATSGRGTGNEQYF. The chain couples TRBV28 to TRBJ2-7; possible D gene TRBD1, 6 bases. Deletions cut 8 bases from V and 5 bases from J, with 25 bases between. The germline CDR1 and CDR2 sequences are MDHEN and SYDVKM. There are 16 residues in the CDR3.

The gene calls are TRBV7-2 and TRBJ2-7; D uncertain. V lost 2 bases to trimming and J lost 5 bases, with 10 bases between them. This CDR3 has 13 amino acids. Per germline, CDR1 SGHTA and CDR2 FQGNSA. CDR3 nucleotides: TGTGCCAGCAGCTTAAGGCAGTACCACGAGCAGTACTTC. Amino acid sequence: CASSLRQYHEQYF.

The rearrangement uses TRBV10-3 and TRBJ2-1, with D perhaps TRBD1 (5 bases). Germline assignment: CDR1 ENHRY and CDR2 SYGVKD. The CDR3 spans 13 residues. V was trimmed by 7 bases and J by 6 bases, leaving 13 bases between them. DNA for the CDR3: TGTGCCATCACCCCCCGGCAGGGCAATGAGCAGTTCTTC. It encodes CAITPRQGNEQFF.

With regard to this clone: The sample has other DNA sequences that encode this CDR3 too. The rearrangement uses TRBV6-1 and TRBJ2-7, with TRBD2 matching over 9 bases. Germline assignment: CDR1 MNHNS and CDR2 SASEGT. The CDR3 length is 14 residues. V dropped 4 bases and J dropped 0; count of bases not matched to a gene: 1. The chain's CDR3 is CASSVAGVSYEQYF. The CDR3 DNA is TGTGCCAGCAGTGTAGCGGGAGTCTCCTACGAGCAGTACTTC.

The chain has TRBV28 and TRBJ1-5, with D possibly matching TRBD1 (5 bases). Looked up from germline, CDR1 is MDHEN and CDR2 is SYDVKM. The CDR3 runs 14 residues. Trimming removed 3 bases from V and 4 bases from J, with 10 bases in between. CDR3: CASSFGTPNQPQHF. The CDR3 DNA follows: TGTGCCAGCAGTTTCGGGACCCCTAATCAGCCCCAGCATTTT.

The chain has TRBV5-6 and TRBJ2-3; 7 bases align to TRBD1. The germline V gene encodes CDR1 SGHDT and CDR2 YYEEEE. The length of the CDR3 is 16 residues. Losses at the gene ends were 0 bases for V and 4 bases for J; bases not matched to a gene: 8. This chain's CDR3 is CASSLGTGAFADTQYF. In nucleotides, the CDR3 is TGTGCCAGCAGCTTGGGTACAGGGGCTTTTGCAGATACGCAGTATTTT.

The chain employs TRBV10-3 and TRBJ2-7; D is unresolved. The germline gives CDR1 ENHRY, CDR2 SYGVKD. The CDR3 spans 14 residues. V dropped 7 bases and J dropped 2 bases, with 15 bases sitting between them. In DNA form, the CDR3 reads TGTGCCATCAATCGCGCAGGAACCGCCTACGAGCAGTACTTC. Amino acid sequence: CAINRAGTAYEQYF.

This chain joins TRBV11-3 and TRBJ1-3; D unclear. Trimming removed 5 bases from V and 2 bases from J, with 4 bases in between. CDR1 and CDR2 (germline): SGHNT, YENEEA. The CDR3 is 12 amino acids. The CDR3 nucleotides read TGTGCCAGCAGCGGGACTGGAAACACCATATATTTT. Translation gives CASSGTGNTIYF.

The V and J genes are TRBV28 and TRBJ1-3, with TRBD1 matching over 7 bases. From germline, CDR1 is MDHEN and CDR2 SYDVKM. The CDR3 runs to 16 residues. The ends lost 3 bases at V and 3 bases at J; junction bases unmatched: 8. CDR3 sequence (DNA): TGTGCCAGCAGTTTTGGTGACCGACAGGGTGGAAACACCATATATTTT. Its protein is CASSFGDRQGGNTIYF. Full variable domain (rest looked up from reference TRBV28 and TRBJ1-3): DVKVTQSSRYLVKRTGEKVFLECVQDMDHENMFWYRQDPGLGLRLIYFSYDVKMKEKGDIPEGYSVSREKKERFSLILESASTNQTSMYLCASSFGDRQGGNTIYFGEGSWLTVV.